This T cell receptor beta chain derives from a study of radiotherapy plus CTLA-4 blockade in lung cancer. Profiled with immunoSEQ multiplex PCR; TCRdb holds only in-frame clones, not every one. The sample has under 35,000 clones, 60% to 80% seen once. The CDR3 covers 14 residues. Trimming shortened V by 0 bases and J by 2 bases, and 6 bases separated the two germline ends. Germline assignment: CDR1 SGHNT and CDR2 YYREEE (reference sequence). This chain links TRBV5-4 with TRBJ1-5; D is possibly TRBD1 (6 bases). The sample here was peripheral blood, taken from a patient treated with radiotherapy plus ipilimumab. This TCR came from a human donor with non-small cell lung cancer whose response to radiotherapy plus ipilimumab could not be evaluated. This CDR3 is CASSLDRGNQPQHF. In DNA form, the CDR3 reads TGTGCCAGCAGCTTGGACAGGGGCAATCAGCCCCAGCATTTT.